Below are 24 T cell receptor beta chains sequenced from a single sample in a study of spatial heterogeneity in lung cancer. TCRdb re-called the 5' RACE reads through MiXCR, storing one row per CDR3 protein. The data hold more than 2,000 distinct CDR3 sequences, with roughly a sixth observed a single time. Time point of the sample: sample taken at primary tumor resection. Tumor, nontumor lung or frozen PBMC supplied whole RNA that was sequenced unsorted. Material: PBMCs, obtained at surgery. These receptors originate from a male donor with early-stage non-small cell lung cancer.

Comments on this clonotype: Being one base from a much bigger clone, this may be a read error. The CDR3 is CASSEALHGRSSYEQYF. The CDR3 DNA is TGTGCCAGCAGTGAAGCGCTCCATGGAAGGAGCTCCTACGAGCAGTACTTC. The chain employs TRBV2 and TRBJ2-7; unclear D gene. The germline V gene encodes CDR1 SNHLY and CDR2 FYNNEI. CDR3 length: 17 residues. V was pared by 0 bases and J by 0 bases, with 15 bases between.

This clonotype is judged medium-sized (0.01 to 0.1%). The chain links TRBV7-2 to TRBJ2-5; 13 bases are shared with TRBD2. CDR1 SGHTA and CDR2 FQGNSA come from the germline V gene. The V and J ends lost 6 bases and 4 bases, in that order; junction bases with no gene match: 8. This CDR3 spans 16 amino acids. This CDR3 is CASRPQRTSGRETQYF. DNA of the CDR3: TGTGCCAGCAGGCCCCAACGGACTAGCGGGAGAGAGACCCAGTACTTC.

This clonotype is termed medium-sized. CDR3 in DNA: TGTGCCAGCAGTTACTCGGACAGGGAAGAGACCCAGTACTTC. Protein: CASSYSDREETQYF. V is TRBV6-6 and J is TRBJ2-5; 8 bases align to TRBD1. J lost 3 bases, V lost 0 bases, and 0 bases had no gene match. Germline V gives CDR1 MNHNY, CDR2 SVGAGI (reference sequence). This CDR3 has 14 amino acids.

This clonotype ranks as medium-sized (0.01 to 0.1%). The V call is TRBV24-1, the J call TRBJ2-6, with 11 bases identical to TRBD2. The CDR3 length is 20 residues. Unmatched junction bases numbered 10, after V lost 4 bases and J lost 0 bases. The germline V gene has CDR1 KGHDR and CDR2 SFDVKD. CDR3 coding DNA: TGTGCCACCAGTGACCCCCCTGGGACTAGCGGAATCTCTGGGGCCAACGTCCTGACTTTC. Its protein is CATSDPPGTSGISGANVLTF.

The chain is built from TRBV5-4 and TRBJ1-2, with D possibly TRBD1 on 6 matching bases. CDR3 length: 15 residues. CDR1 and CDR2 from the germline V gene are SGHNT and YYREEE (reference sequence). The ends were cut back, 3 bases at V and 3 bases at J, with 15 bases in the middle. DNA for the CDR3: TGTGCCAGCAGCTCGGGACAACCGGGGGACTATGGCTACACCTTC. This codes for CASSSGQPGDYGYTF.

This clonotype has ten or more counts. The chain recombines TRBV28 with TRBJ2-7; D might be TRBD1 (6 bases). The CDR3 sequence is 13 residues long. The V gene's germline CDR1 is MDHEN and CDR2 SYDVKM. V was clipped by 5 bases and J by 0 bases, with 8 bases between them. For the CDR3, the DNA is TGTGCCAGCAGTCGGGACAACTCCTACGAGCAGTACTTC. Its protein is CASSRDNSYEQYF.

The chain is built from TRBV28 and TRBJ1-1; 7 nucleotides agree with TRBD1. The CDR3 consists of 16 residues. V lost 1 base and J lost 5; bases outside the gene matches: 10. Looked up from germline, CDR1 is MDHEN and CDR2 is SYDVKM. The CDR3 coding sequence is TGTGCCAGCAGTTTATTGGGACAGCCGACCCAAACTGAAGCTTTCTTT. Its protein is CASSLLGQPTQTEAFF.

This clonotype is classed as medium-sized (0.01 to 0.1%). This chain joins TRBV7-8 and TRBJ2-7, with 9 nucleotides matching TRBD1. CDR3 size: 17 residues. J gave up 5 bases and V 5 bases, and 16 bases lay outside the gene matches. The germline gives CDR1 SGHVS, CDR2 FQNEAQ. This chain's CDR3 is CASSTVRDRANWNEQYF. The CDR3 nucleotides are TGTGCCAGCAGCACCGTCCGGGACAGGGCTAATTGGAACGAGCAGTACTTC.

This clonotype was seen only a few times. The CDR3 sequence is CASSLNGLYEQYF. The CDR3 DNA reads as TGTGCCAGCAGCTTAAACGGCTTATACGAGCAGTACTTC. This chain links TRBV11-1 with TRBJ2-7; D is ambiguous. Germline V CDR1 and CDR2: SGHAT, FQDESV (reference sequence). Trimming pared 2 bases from V and 4 bases from J, leaving 9 bases between. CDR3 length: 13 residues.

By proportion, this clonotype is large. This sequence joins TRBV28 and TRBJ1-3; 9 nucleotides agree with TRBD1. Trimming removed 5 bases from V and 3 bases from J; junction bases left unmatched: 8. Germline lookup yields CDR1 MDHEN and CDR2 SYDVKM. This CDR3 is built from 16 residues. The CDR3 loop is CASSARQGVGGNTIYF. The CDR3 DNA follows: TGTGCCAGCAGTGCAAGACAGGGGGTCGGTGGAAACACCATATATTTT.

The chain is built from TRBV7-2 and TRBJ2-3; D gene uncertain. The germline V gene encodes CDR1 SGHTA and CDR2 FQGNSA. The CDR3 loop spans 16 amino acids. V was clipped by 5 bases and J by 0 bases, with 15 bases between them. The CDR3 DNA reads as TGTGCCAGCAGCGTAGAAGGAAGCCCTAGCACAGATACGCAGTATTTT. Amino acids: CASSVEGSPSTDTQYF.

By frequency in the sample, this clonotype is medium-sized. Here the CDR3 DNA reads TGTGCCAGCAGCGTTCGGAGGGGTGGACCAGTGGGAGAGACCCAGTACTTC. Translation gives CASSVRRGGPVGETQYF. This chain joins TRBV9 and TRBJ2-5; a possible D gene is TRBD2 (6 bases). Trimming pared 2 bases from V and 4 bases from J, leaving 21 bases between. Looked up from germline, CDR1 is SGDLS and CDR2 is YYNGEE. This CDR3 has 17 amino acids.

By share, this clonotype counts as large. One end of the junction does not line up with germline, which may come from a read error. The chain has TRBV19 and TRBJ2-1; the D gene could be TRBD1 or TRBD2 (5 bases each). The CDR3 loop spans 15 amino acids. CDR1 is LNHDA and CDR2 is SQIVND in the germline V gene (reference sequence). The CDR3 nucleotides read TGTGCAAGTAGGTCGTTGGGACGAGCCTACAATGAGCAGTTCTTC. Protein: CASRSLGRAYNEQFF.

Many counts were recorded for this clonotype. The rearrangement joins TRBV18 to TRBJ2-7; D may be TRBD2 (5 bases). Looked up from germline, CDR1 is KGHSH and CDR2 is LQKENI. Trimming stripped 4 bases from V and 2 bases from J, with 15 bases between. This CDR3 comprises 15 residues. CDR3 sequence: CASSLVPAATYEQYF. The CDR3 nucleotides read TGTGCCAGCTCACTTGTCCCAGCGGCGACCTACGAGCAGTACTTC.

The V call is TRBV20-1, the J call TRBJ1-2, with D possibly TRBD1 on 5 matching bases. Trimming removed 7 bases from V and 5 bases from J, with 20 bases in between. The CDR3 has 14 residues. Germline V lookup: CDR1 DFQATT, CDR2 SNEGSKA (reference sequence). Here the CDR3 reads CSVKTGTDAYGYTF. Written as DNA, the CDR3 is TGCAGTGTGAAAACCGGGACCGATGCTTATGGCTACACCTTC.

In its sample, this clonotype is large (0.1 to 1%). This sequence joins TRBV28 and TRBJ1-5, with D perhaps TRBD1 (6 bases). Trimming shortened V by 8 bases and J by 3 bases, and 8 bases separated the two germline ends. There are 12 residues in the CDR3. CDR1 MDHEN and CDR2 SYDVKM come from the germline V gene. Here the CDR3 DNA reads TGTGCCAGCCGGGACATCAATCAGCCCCAGCATTTT. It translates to CASRDINQPQHF. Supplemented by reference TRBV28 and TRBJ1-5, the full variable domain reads DVKVTQSSRYLVKRTGEKVFLECVQDMDHENMFWYRQDPGLGLRLIYFSYDVKMKEKGDIPEGYSVSREKKERFSLILESASTNQTSMYLCASRDINQPQHFGDGTRLSIL.

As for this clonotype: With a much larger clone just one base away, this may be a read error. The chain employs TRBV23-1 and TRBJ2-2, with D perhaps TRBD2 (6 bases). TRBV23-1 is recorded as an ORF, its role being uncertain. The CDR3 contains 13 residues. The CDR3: CATTLASDGVLFF. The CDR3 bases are TGCGCCACCACCCTAGCGAGCGACGGGGTGCTGTTTTTT.

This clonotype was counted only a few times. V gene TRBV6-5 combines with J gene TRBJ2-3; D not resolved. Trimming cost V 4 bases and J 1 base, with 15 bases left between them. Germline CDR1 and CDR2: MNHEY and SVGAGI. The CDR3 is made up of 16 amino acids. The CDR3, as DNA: TGTGCCAGCAGTTCCCCGGCAGCGCCTCGCACAGATACGCAGTATTTT. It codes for CASSSPAAPRTDTQYF.

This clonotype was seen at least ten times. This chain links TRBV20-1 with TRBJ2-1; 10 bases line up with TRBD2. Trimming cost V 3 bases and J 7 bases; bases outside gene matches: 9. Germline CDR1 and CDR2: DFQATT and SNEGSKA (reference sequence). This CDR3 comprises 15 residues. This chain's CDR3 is CSASIPSGGRNEQFF. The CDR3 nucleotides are TGCAGTGCTAGCATTCCTAGCGGGGGTAGGAATGAGCAGTTCTTC.

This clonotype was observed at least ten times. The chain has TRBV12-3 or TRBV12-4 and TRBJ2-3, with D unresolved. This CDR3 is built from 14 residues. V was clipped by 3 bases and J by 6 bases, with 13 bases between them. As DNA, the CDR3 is TGTGCCAGCAGTTTGGTGTATAGTAGCGATACGCAGTATTTT. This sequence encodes CASSLVYSSDTQYF.

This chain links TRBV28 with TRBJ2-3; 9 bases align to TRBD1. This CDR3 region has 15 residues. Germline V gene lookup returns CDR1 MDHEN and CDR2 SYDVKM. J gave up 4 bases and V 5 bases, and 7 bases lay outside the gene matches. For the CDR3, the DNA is TGTGCCAGCAGTAACACAGGGGGCGCGGCAGATACGCAGTATTTT. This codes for CASSNTGGAADTQYF.

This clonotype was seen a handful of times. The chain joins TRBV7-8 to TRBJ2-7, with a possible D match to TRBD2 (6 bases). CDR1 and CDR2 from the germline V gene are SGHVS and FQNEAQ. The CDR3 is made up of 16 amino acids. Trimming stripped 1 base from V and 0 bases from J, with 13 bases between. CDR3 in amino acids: CASSLELASSSYEQYV. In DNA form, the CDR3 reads TGTGCCAGCAGCTTAGAGCTAGCGTCCAGCTCCTACGAGCAGTACGTC.

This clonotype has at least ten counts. The CDR3 bases are TGTGCCAGCACCTGGGGGGGGGACACAGATACGCAGTATTTT. Translated, it gives CASTWGGDTDTQYF. The rearrangement links TRBV6-5 to TRBJ2-3, with TRBD2 matching 7 bases. J was trimmed by 2 bases and V by 7 bases; bases with no gene match: 6. The CDR3 runs to 14 residues. The germline V gene encodes CDR1 MNHEY and CDR2 SVGAGI.

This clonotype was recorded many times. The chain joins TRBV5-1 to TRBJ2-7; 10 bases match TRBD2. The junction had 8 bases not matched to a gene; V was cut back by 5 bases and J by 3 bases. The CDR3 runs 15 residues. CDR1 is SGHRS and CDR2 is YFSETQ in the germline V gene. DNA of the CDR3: TGCGCCAGCAGGGCTAGCGGGAGAGGAGGCTACGAGCAGTACTTC. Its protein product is CASRASGRGGYEQYF.